This entry describes one TCR beta chain. The antigen is not known. This sample was included in a study of vaccination effects on CD4 cells after COVID-19. General observations from the study: Convalescent patients were scarce in the study, and it lacked early post-infection timepoints. By a late point after vaccination, infection- and vaccine-induced clones had shrunk markedly through clonal contraction.

Peptide-pool stimulation followed by sequencing identified expanded antigen-specific CD4+ clonotypes in the ViraFEST assay. Following culture for around 10 days, CD4+ T cells were isolated. The vaccine recipients had no prior SARS-CoV-2 infection, with negative nucleocapsid antibodies. Every well got over 1.5 million PBMC, which were grown with roughly 9.5 IU/ml IL-2 and 8.5 to 10 ug/ml peptides. V was clipped by 0 bases and J by 5 bases, with 8 bases between them. CDR3 length: 13 amino acids. The germline V gene has CDR1 SGHDT and CDR2 YYEEEE. TCRdb keeps only in-frame clones here, not all; method: immunoSEQ multiplex PCR. Of roughly 42,000 clones in the sample, roughly 70% were seen once.

The chain is built from TRBV5-6 and TRBJ1-2, with D uncertain. This TCR was recovered from a human donor who received a COVID-19 vaccine. The sample was CD4+ T cells from PBMCs cultured with HCoV-OC43 spike peptides, taken before COVID-19 vaccination. As to subset: HCoV-OC43 spike overlapping peptide pool stimulation. CDR3 region: CASSLERGYGYTF. DNA for the CDR3: TGTGCCAGCAGCTTGGAACGGGGATATGGCTACACCTTC.